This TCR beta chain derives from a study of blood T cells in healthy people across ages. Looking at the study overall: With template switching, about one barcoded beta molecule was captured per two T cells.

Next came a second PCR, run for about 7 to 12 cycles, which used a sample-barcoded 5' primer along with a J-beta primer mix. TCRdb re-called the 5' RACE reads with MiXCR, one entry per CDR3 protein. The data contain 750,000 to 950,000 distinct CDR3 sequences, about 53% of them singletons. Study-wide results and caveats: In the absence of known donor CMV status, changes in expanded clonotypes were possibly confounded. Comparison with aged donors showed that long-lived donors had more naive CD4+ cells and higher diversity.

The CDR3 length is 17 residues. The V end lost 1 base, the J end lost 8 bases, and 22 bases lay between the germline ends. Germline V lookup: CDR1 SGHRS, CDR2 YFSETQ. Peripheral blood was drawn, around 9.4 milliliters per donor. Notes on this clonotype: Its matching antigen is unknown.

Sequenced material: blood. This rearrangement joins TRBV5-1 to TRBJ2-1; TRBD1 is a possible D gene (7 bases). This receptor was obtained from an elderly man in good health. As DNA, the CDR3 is TGCGCCAGCAGCTTGCGGCCCAAGCAGGGGGGTAGCGATGAGCAGTTCTTC. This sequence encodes CASSLRPKQGGSDEQFF. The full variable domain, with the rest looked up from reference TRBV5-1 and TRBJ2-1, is KAGVTQTPRYLIKTRGQQVTLSCSPISGHRSVSWYQQTPGQGLQFLFEYFSETQRNKGNFPGRFSGRQFSNSRSEMNVSTLELGDSALYLCASSLRPKQGGSDEQFFGPGTRLTVL.